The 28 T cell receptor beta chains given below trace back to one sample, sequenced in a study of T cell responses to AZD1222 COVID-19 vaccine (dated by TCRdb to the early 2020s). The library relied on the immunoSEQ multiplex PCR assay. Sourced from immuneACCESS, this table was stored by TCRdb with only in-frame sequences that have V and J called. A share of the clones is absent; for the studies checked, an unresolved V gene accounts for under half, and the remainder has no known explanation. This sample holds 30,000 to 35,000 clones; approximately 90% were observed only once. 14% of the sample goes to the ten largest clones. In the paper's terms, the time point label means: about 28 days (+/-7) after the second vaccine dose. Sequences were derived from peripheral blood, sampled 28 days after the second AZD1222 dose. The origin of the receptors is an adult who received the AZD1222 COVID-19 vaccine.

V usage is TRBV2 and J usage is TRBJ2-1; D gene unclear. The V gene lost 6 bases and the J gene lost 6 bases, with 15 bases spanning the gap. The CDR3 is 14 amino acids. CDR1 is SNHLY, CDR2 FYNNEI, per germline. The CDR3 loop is CASSRSDVLNEQFF. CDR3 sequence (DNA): TGTGCCAGCAGCCGCTCGGACGTCCTCAATGAGCAGTTCTTC.

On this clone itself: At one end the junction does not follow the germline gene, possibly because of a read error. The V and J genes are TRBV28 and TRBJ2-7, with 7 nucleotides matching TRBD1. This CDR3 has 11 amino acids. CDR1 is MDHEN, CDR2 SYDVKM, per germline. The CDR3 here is CASSLWTGLHF. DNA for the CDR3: TGTGCCAGCAGTTTATGGACAGGGCTACACTTC.

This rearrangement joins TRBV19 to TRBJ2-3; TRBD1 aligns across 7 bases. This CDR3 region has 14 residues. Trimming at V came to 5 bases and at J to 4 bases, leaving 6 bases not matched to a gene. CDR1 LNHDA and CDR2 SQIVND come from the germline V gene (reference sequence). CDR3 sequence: CASSSRQGPDTQYF. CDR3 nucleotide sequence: TGTGCCAGTAGTTCGAGACAGGGTCCAGATACGCAGTATTTT.

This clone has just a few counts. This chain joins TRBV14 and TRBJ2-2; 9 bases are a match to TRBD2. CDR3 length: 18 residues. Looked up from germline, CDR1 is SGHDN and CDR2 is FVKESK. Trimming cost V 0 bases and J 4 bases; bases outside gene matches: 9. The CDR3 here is CASSQDTRLAGSTGELFF. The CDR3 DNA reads TGTGCCAGCAGCCAAGATACAAGGCTAGCGGGGTCCACCGGGGAGCTGTTTTTT.

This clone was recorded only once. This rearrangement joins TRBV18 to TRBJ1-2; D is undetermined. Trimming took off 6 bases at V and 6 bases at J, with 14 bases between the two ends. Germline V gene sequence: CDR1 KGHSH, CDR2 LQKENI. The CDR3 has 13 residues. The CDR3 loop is CASSPSVEHGYTF. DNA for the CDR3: TGTGCCAGCTCCCCGTCCGTAGAGCATGGCTACACCTTC.

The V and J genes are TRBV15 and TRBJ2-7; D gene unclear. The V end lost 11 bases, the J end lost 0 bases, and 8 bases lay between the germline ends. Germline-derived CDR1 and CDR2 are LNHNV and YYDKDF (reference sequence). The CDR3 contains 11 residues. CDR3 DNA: TGTGCCCCCAACAGCTCCTACGAGCAGTACTTC. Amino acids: CAPNSSYEQYF.

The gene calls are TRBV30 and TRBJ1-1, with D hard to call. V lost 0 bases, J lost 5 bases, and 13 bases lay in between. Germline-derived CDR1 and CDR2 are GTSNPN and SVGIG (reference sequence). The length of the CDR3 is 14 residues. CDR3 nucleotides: TGTGCCTGGAGTGTATCGGGAGGAGAGACTGAAGCTTTCTTT. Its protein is CAWSVSGGETEAFF.

The CDR3 is CASSARQELGTDTQYF. DNA of the CDR3: TGTGCCAGCAGTGCCCGACAGGAATTAGGCACAGATACGCAGTATTTT. The chain combines TRBV27 with TRBJ2-3, with a weak D call TRBD1 (6 bases). In germline, CDR1 is MNHEY, CDR2 SMNVEV (reference sequence). The length of the CDR3 is 16 residues. Trimming stripped 5 bases from V and 1 base from J, with 16 bases between.

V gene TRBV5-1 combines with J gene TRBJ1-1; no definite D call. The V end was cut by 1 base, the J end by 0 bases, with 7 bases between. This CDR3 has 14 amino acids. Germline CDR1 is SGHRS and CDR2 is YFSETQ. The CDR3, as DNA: TGCGCCAGCAGCTTGCGGCTTGTGAACACTGAAGCTTTCTTT. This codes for CASSLRLVNTEAFF.

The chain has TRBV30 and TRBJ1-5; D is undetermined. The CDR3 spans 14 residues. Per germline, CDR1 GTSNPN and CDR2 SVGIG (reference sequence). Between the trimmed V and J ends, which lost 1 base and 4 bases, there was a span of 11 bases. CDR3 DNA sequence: TGTGCCTGGAGTGGTTCGAACGGGAATCAGCCCCAGCATTTT. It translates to CAWSGSNGNQPQHF.

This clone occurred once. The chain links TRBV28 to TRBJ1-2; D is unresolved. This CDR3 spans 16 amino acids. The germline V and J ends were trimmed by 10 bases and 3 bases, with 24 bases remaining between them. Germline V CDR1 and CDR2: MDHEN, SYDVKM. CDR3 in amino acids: CATFLAPGTNDYGYTF. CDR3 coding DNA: TGTGCCACCTTCCTCGCCCCCGGAACCAATGACTATGGCTACACCTTC.

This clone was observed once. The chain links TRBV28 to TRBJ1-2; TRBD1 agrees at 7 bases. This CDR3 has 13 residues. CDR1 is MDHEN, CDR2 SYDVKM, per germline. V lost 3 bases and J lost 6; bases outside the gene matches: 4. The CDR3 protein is CASSLQGENGYTF. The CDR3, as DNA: TGTGCCAGCAGTTTGCAGGGGGAAAATGGCTACACCTTC.

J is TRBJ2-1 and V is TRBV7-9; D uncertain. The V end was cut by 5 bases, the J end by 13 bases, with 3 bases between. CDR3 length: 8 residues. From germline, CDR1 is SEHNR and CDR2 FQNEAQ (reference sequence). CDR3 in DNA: TGTGCCAGCAGCGCCCAGTTCTTC. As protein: CASSAQFF.

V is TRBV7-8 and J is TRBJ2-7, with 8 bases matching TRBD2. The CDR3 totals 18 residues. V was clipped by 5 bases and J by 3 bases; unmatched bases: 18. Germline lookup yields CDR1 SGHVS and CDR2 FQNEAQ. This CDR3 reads CASSPRGGGPSAGYEQYF. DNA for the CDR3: TGTGCCAGCAGCCCCCGGGGCGGGGGGCCCTCCGCGGGCTACGAGCAGTACTTC.

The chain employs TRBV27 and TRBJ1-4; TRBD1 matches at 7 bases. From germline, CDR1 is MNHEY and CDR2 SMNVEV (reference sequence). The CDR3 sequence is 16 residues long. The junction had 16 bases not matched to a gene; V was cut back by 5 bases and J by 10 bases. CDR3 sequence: CASSQGWGTDIGKLFF. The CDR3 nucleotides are TGTGCCAGCAGTCAGGGGTGGGGGACAGACATAGGAAAACTGTTTTTT.

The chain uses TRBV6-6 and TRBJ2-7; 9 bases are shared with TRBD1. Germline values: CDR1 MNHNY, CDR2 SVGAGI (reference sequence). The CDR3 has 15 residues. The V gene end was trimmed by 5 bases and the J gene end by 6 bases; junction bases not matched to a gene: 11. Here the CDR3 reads CASSKPGQGGSEQYF. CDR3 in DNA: TGTGCCAGCAGTAAACCGGGACAGGGAGGATCCGAGCAGTACTTC.

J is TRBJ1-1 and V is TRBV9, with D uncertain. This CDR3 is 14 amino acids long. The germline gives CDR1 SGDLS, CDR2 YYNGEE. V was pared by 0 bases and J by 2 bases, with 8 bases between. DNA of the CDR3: TGTGCCAGCAGCGTAGGGGGTCAAAACACTGAAGCTTTCTTT. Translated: CASSVGGQNTEAFF.

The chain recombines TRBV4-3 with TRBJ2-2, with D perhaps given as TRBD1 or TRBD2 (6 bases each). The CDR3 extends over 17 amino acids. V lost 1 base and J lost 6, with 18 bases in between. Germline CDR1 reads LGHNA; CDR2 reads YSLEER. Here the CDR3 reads CASSQGTGGRLAGELFF. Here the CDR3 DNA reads TGCGCCAGCAGCCAAGGGACTGGGGGGCGCCTGGCCGGGGAGCTGTTTTTT.

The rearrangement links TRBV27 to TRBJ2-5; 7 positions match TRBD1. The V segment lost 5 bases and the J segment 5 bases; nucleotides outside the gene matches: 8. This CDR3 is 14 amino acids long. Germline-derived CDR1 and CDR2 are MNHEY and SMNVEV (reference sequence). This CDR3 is CASSHRGGAETQYF. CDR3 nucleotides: TGTGCCAGCAGTCACCGAGGGGGCGCTGAGACCCAGTACTTC.

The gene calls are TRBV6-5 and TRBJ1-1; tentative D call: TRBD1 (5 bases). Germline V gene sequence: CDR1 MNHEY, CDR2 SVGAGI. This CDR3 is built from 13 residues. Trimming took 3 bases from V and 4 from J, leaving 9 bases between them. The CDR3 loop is CASSYSGGTEAFF. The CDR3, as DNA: TGTGCCAGCAGTTATAGCGGGGGCACTGAAGCTTTCTTT.

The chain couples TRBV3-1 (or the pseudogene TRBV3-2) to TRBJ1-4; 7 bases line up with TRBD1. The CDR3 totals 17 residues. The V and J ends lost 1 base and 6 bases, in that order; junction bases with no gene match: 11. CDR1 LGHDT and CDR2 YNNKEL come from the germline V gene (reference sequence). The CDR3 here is CASSQVQFGDSDEKLFF. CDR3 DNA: TGTGCCAGCAGCCAAGTACAGTTCGGGGACAGCGATGAAAAACTGTTTTTT.

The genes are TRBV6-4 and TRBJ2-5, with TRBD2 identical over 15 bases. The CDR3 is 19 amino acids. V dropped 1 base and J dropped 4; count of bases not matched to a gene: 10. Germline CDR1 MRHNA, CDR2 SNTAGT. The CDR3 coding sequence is TGTGCCAGCAGTGACTACCCGGGACTAGCGGGGGGATTCCGAGAGACCCAGTACTTC. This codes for CASSDYPGLAGGFRETQYF.

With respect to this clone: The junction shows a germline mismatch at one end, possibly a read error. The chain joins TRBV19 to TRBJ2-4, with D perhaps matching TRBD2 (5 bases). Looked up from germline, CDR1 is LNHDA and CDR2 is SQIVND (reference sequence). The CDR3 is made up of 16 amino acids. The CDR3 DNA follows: TGTGCCAGTAGTGTAGAATTGCCGGGGGCCAAAAACATTCAGTACTTC. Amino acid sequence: CASSVELPGAKNIQYF.

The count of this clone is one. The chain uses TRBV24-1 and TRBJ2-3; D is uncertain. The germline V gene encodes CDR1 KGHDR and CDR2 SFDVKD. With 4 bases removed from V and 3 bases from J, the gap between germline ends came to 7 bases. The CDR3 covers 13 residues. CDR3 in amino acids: CATSDPLTDTQYF. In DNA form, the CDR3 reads TGTGCCACCAGTGACCCGCTAACAGATACGCAGTATTTT.

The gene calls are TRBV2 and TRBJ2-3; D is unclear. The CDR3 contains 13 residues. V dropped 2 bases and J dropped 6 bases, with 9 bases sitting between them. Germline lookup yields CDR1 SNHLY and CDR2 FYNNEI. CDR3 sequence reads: CASSEFLSDTQYF. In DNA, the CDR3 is TGTGCCAGCAGTGAATTTTTGAGCGATACGCAGTATTTT.

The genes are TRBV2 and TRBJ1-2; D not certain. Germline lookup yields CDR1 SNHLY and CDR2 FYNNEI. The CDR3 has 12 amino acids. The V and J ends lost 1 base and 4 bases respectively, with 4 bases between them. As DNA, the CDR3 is TGTGCCAGCAGTGAAGTACGCTATGGCTACACCTTC. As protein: CASSEVRYGYTF.

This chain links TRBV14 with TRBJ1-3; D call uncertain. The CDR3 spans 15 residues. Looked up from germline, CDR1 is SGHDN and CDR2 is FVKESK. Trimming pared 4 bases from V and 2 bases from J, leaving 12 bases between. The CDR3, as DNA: TGTGCCAGCAGCCTCACTTGGGAAACTGGAAACACCATATATTTT. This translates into CASSLTWETGNTIYF.

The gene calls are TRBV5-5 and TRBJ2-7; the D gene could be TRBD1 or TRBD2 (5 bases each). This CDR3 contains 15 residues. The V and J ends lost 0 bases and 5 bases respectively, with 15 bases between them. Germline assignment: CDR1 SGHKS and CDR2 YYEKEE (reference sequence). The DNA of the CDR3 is TGTGCCAGCAGCTTGGCGAGGGGCGTTACCGACGAGCAGTACTTC. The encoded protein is CASSLARGVTDEQYF.